The 24 T cell receptor beta chains listed next were all sequenced from one sample in a study of cytomegalovirus exposure and HLA in healthy donors. 60 Vbeta and 13 Jbeta primers were used in PCR. TCRdb's table, derived via immunoSEQ multiplex PCR, lists solely in-frame clones and lacks some. The sample carries roughly 150,000 clones, over 65% recorded once. Sequenced sample: PBMCs. The receptors here all came from a male donor in good health and CMV-seronegative.

This sequence joins TRBV18 and TRBJ2-5; possible D gene TRBD1, 5 bases. This CDR3 region has 15 residues. V was cut by 0 bases and J by 1 base, with 9 bases left in between. Germline V gene data show CDR1 as KGHSH and CDR2 as LQKENI. The CDR3 loop is CASSPPLTAQETQYF. Here the CDR3 DNA reads TGTGCCAGCTCACCACCTCTGACAGCCCAAGAGACCCAGTACTTC.

This rearrangement joins TRBV2 to TRBJ2-1; 7 bases align to TRBD2. The trim removed 5 bases at V and 2 bases at J, leaving 9 bases unmatched. This CDR3 has 16 amino acids. CDR1 is SNHLY and CDR2 is FYNNEI in the germline V gene. CDR3 amino acids: CASSRVAGATYNEQFF. The CDR3 DNA is TGTGCCAGCAGTAGAGTAGCGGGTGCTACCTACAATGAGCAGTTCTTC. Filled out from reference TRBV2 and TRBJ2-1, the complete variable domain reads EPEVTQTPSHQVTQMGQEVILRCVPISNHLYFYWYRQILGQKVEFLVSFYNNEISEKSEIFDDQFSVERPDGSNFTLKIRSTKLEDSAMYFCASSRVAGATYNEQFFGPGTRLTVL.

This clone was observed a handful of times. The genes are TRBV30 and TRBJ1-4, with D hard to call. Trimming left V 0 bases short and J 8 bases short, with 16 bases between. Germline V gene sequence: CDR1 GTSNPN, CDR2 SVGIG (reference sequence). This CDR3 is 15 amino acids long. As DNA, the CDR3 is TGTGCCTGGAGTGTTGCGCTCGCCTCACGGGAAAAACTGTTTTTT. Translated: CAWSVALASREKLFF. Complete variable domain (other parts from reference TRBV30 and TRBJ1-4): SQTIHQWPATLVQPVGSPLSLECTVEGTSNPNLYWYRQAAGRGLQLLFYSVGIGQISSEVPQNLSASRPQDRQFILSSKKLLLSDSGFYLCAWSVALASREKLFFGSGTQLSVL.

The CDR3 DNA is TGCGCCAGCAGTGCCGGGTTCTATGGCTACACCTTC. Its protein product is CASSAGFYGYTF. The rearrangement uses TRBV10-2 and TRBJ1-2; D not certain. There are 12 residues in the CDR3. CDR1 is WSHSY and CDR2 is SAAADI in the germline V gene. Trimming stripped 4 bases from V and 4 bases from J, with 7 bases between.

The gene calls are TRBV5-1 and TRBJ2-2; 12 bases line up with TRBD2. The CDR3 totals 16 residues. Germline V gives CDR1 SGHRS, CDR2 YFSETQ. Trimming took 3 bases from V and 7 from J; bases not matched to a gene: 7. The CDR3 region has the DNA TGCGCCAGCAGCTCCCTAGCGGGAGGGCCAGGCGGGGAGCTGTTTTTT. It codes for CASSSLAGGPGGELFF.

J is TRBJ2-2 and V is TRBV27; possibly TRBD1 for D (6 bases). The length of the CDR3 is 12 residues. In germline, CDR1 is MNHEY, CDR2 SMNVEV (reference sequence). V gave up 5 bases and J gave up 7 bases, with 8 bases separating them. CDR3 sequence reads: CASSEGVGELFF. In DNA, the CDR3 is TGTGCCAGCAGTGAGGGGGTCGGGGAGCTGTTTTTT.

Only a few counts were recorded for this clone. This chain joins TRBV7-2 and TRBJ2-5; the D gene is possibly TRBD2 (6 bases). Between the trimmed V and J ends, which lost 5 bases and 5 bases, there was a span of 24 bases. This CDR3 comprises 17 residues. Per the germline V gene, CDR1 is SGHTA and CDR2 is FQGNSA. The CDR3 sequence is CASSLMPAGTYGETQYF. CDR3 in DNA: TGTGCCAGCAGCCTAATGCCCGCCGGGACTTACGGTGAGACCCAGTACTTC. The full variable domain, in which reference TRBV7-2 and TRBJ2-5 provide the parts outside the CDR3, is GAGVSQSPSNKVTEKGKDVELRCDPISGHTALYWYRQSLGQGLEFLIYFQGNSAPDKSGLPSDRFSAERTGGSVSTLTIQRTQQEDSAVYLCASSLMPAGTYGETQYFGPGTRLLVL.

The chain links TRBV4-1 to TRBJ2-1; D may be TRBD2 (6 bases). The CDR3 is 16 residues long. Trimming cost V 4 bases and J 4 bases, with 17 bases left between them. Germline assignment: CDR1 MGHRA and CDR2 YSYEKL. The CDR3 DNA sequence: TGCGCCAGCAGCCGGATGGGGGGTGTTCCTTACAATGAGCAGTTCTTC. Translating it yields CASSRMGGVPYNEQFF.

The genes are TRBV28 and TRBJ2-5, with D maybe TRBD1 (5 bases). Trimming cost V 3 bases and J 7 bases, with 15 bases left between them. The CDR3 runs 14 residues. Germline CDR1 reads MDHEN; CDR2 reads SYDVKM. CDR3 sequence: CASSFQGNWGTQYF. The CDR3 DNA is TGTGCCAGCAGTTTTCAGGGAAATTGGGGGACCCAGTACTTC.

V usage is TRBV5-1 and J usage is TRBJ1-2; D is possibly TRBD1 (6 bases). The CDR3 consists of 15 residues. Germline CDR1 is SGHRS and CDR2 is YFSETQ. Trimming stripped 5 bases from V and 4 bases from J, with 18 bases between. In DNA form, the CDR3 reads TGCGCCAGCAGGAAGACAGGTGTTACGACCTATGGCTACACCTTC. Protein sequence: CASRKTGVTTYGYTF.

This chain connects TRBV13 to TRBJ1-6, with 8 bases aligning to TRBD1. The CDR3 length is 15 residues. Germline CDR1 PRHDT, CDR2 FYEKMQ (reference sequence). V trimming: 5 bases; J trimming: 6 bases; junction bases outside the gene matches: 6. The CDR3 DNA sequence: TGTGCCAGCAGCGAGGGACAGGAGTTTAATTCACCCCTCCACTTT. Translation gives CASSEGQEFNSPLHF.

The J gene is TRBJ2-7, the V gene TRBV29-1, with 7 bases fitting TRBD2. Germline CDR1 SQVTM, CDR2 ANQGSEA. This CDR3 has 15 residues. V dropped 4 bases and J dropped 5; count of bases not matched to a gene: 14. CDR3 protein: CSVGRSSGPPDEQYF. In nucleotides, the CDR3 is TGCAGCGTTGGTCGTAGTAGCGGGCCCCCTGACGAGCAGTACTTC.

The chain links TRBV7-9 to TRBJ2-7; TRBD1 is a possible D gene (5 bases). V was cut by 2 bases and J by 2 bases, with 10 bases left in between. The CDR3 loop spans 14 amino acids. The germline V gene encodes CDR1 SEHNR and CDR2 FQNEAQ (reference sequence). The CDR3, as DNA: TGTGCCAGCAGCTTAATGGCGACAGCCTACGAGCAGTACTTC. It encodes CASSLMATAYEQYF.

The chain carries TRBV19 and TRBJ2-7, with TRBD1 matching over 10 bases. The CDR3 runs 21 residues. Germline loops: CDR1 LNHDA, CDR2 SQIVND (reference sequence). Trimming at V came to 8 bases and at J to 6 bases, leaving 31 bases not matched to a gene. The CDR3 sequence: CASPPPSDRDRGRRVEGEQYF. CDR3 sequence (DNA): TGTGCCAGTCCACCACCGAGCGACCGGGACAGGGGACGCCGGGTCGAGGGCGAGCAGTACTTC. The full variable domain, completed using reference TRBV19 and TRBJ2-7, is DGGITQSPKYLFRKEGQNVTLSCEQNLNHDAMYWYRQDPGQGLRLIYYSQIVNDFQKGDIAEGYSVSREKKESFPLTVTSAQKNPTAFYLCASPPPSDRDRGRRVEGEQYFGPGTRLTVT.

This clone was detected only once. This rearrangement joins TRBV6-4 to TRBJ2-1, with D perhaps matching TRBD2 (6 bases). The V and J ends lost 5 bases and 8 bases respectively, with 16 bases between them. The CDR3 covers 14 residues. The germline V gene has CDR1 MRHNA and CDR2 SNTAGT. CDR3 nucleotides: TGTGCCAGCAGTAGAGACGTGGGAGGCGATGAGCAGTTCTTC. This translates into CASSRDVGGDEQFF.

The chain recombines TRBV28 with TRBJ1-1, with D possibly TRBD1 on 5 matching bases. This CDR3 comprises 14 residues. Trimming took 5 bases from V and 3 from J, leaving 13 bases between them. Germline CDR1 is MDHEN and CDR2 is SYDVKM. The CDR3 sequence is CASSPPGGDTEAFF. DNA for the CDR3: TGTGCCAGCAGTCCCCCGGGAGGGGACACTGAAGCTTTCTTT.

This clone was seen a handful of times. V is TRBV29-1 and J is TRBJ2-1, with D possibly TRBD2 on 6 matching bases. The length of the CDR3 is 14 residues. V was clipped by 5 bases and J by 6 bases, with 17 bases between them. Germline values: CDR1 SQVTM, CDR2 ANQGSEA. CDR3 in DNA: TGCAGCGTTAGCCCTAGACTAGTTGTCAATGAGCAGTTCTTC. The encoded protein is CSVSPRLVVNEQFF.

The gene calls are TRBV6-1 and TRBJ2-7, with 7 bases identical to TRBD2. V was clipped by 4 bases and J by 4 bases; unmatched bases: 13. The germline V gene has CDR1 MNHNS and CDR2 SASEGT. This CDR3 has 16 amino acids. The CDR3 nucleotides read TGTGCCAGCAGTGCGGTGCGGGAGACAGCGGGATACGAGCAGTACTTC. Its protein is CASSAVRETAGYEQYF.

This rearrangement joins TRBV30 to TRBJ2-1; D gene ambiguous. Trimming left V 1 base short and J 5 bases short, with 12 bases between. CDR3 size: 14 residues. The germline V gene encodes CDR1 GTSNPN and CDR2 SVGIG (reference sequence). The CDR3 nucleotides are TGTGCCTGGAGTGGCTCCCCAGTGGACAATGAGCAGTTCTTC. Protein: CAWSGSPVDNEQFF. Complete variable domain (other parts from reference TRBV30 and TRBJ2-1): SQTIHQWPATLVQPVGSPLSLECTVEGTSNPNLYWYRQAAGRGLQLLFYSVGIGQISSEVPQNLSASRPQDRQFILSSKKLLLSDSGFYLCAWSGSPVDNEQFFGPGTRLTVL.

This chain connects TRBV18 to TRBJ2-3; 8 bases line up with TRBD1. This CDR3 is built from 16 residues. Unmatched junction bases numbered 5, after V lost 1 base and J lost 2 bases. Germline CDR1 and CDR2: KGHSH and LQKENI. The CDR3 coding sequence is TGTGCCAGCTCACCACTCAGGACAGGGCACACAGATACGCAGTATTTT. Residues: CASSPLRTGHTDTQYF. Filled out from reference TRBV18 and TRBJ2-3, the complete variable domain reads NAGVMQNPRHLVRRRGQEARLRCSPMKGHSHVYWYRQLPEEGLKFMVYLQKENIIDESGMPKERFSAEFPKEGPSILRIQQVVRGDSAAYFCASSPLRTGHTDTQYFGPGTRLTVL.

CDR3 sequence: CASRPQQAGNEKLFF. CDR3 coding DNA: TGCGCCAGCAGACCTCAACAGGCCGGTAATGAAAAACTGTTTTTT. V gene TRBV5-1 combines with J gene TRBJ1-4; the D gene is possibly TRBD1 (5 bases). Trimming pared 5 bases from V and 4 bases from J, leaving 15 bases between. The CDR3 length is 15 residues. Germline assignment: CDR1 SGHRS and CDR2 YFSETQ.

The chain is built from TRBV5-8 and TRBJ2-3, with TRBD2 matching 8 bases. There are 15 residues in the CDR3. CDR1 SGHTS and CDR2 YDEGEE come from the germline V gene. The J segment lost 1 base and the V segment lost 4 bases, leaving 5 bases of the junction unmatched. The CDR3 loop reads CASSQGLVGTDTQYF. The DNA for the CDR3 is TGTGCCAGCAGCCAGGGACTAGTGGGCACAGATACGCAGTATTTT.

V and J are TRBV6-1 and TRBJ2-7; weak D call: TRBD2 (5 bases). Germline lookup yields CDR1 MNHNS and CDR2 SASEGT. V lost 5 bases and J lost 0, with 14 bases in between. This CDR3 has 15 residues. The CDR3, as DNA: TGTGCCAGCAGTCCAGAGCGGAGCCCCTCCTACGAGCAGTACTTC. This codes for CASSPERSPSYEQYF.

Only one count was recorded for this clone. The chain combines TRBV18 with TRBJ2-1; 7 bases are a match to TRBD2. CDR3 length: 12 residues. V lost 0 bases and J lost 13; bases outside the gene matches: 3. Germline CDR1 is KGHSH and CDR2 is LQKENI. CDR3 sequence (DNA): TGTGCCAGCTCACCACCGAGCGGGGAACAGTTCTTC. Amino acid sequence: CASSPPSGEQFF.